One sample yielded the 25 T cell receptor beta chains listed below, sequenced in a study of T cells in pancreatic ductal adenocarcinoma. Assay: immunoSEQ multiplex PCR; the TCRdb copy retains only in-frame clones and omits some. The table has more than 85,000 clones, about 95% seen once. No neoadjuvant therapy was given to the selected pancreatic ductal adenocarcinoma patients before their surgery. Sequencing was performed on PBMCs. All receptors come from a human donor with pancreatic ductal adenocarcinoma.

The V gene is TRBV7-2, the J gene TRBJ2-7; 10 bases are shared with TRBD1. Germline values: CDR1 SGHTA, CDR2 FQGNSA. CDR3 length: 14 residues. The junction had 4 bases not matched to a gene; V was cut back by 4 bases and J by 4 bases. CDR3 sequence: CASSWDRGSYEQYF. For the CDR3, the DNA is TGTGCCAGCAGCTGGGACAGGGGATCGTACGAGCAGTACTTC. The variable domain in full, completed from reference TRBV7-2 and TRBJ2-7, reads GAGVSQSPSNKVTEKGKDVELRCDPISGHTALYWYRQSLGQGLEFLIYFQGNSAPDKSGLPSDRFSAERTGGSVSTLTIQRTQQEDSAVYLCASSWDRGSYEQYFGPGTRLTVT.

This rearrangement joins TRBV7-9 to TRBJ2-5; maybe TRBD2 (7 bases). Germline V lookup: CDR1 SEHNR, CDR2 FQNEAQ (reference sequence). Trimming took 0 bases from V and 4 from J, leaving 9 bases between them. This CDR3 is built from 14 residues. CDR3 in DNA: TGTGCCAGCAGCTTAGCAGGGGGGGGAGAGACCCAGTACTTC. Encoded protein: CASSLAGGGETQYF.

J is TRBJ2-1 and V is TRBV15, with TRBD1 identical over 8 bases. The CDR3 runs to 13 residues. V dropped 3 bases and J dropped 7; count of bases not matched to a gene: 2. Germline loops: CDR1 LNHNV, CDR2 YYDKDF (reference sequence). CDR3 amino acids: CATSSRQGNEQFF. The CDR3 nucleotides read TGTGCCACCAGCAGCAGACAGGGGAATGAGCAGTTCTTC.

This chain joins TRBV6-6 and TRBJ2-7; tentative D call: TRBD1 (6 bases). CDR1 and CDR2 (germline): MNHNY, SVGAGI (reference sequence). V lost 2 bases and J lost 6, with 14 bases in between. The CDR3 contains 14 residues. CDR3 loop: CASSYDTTGLEQYF. In DNA form, the CDR3 reads TGTGCCAGCAGTTACGACACGACAGGCCTCGAGCAGTACTTC.

The chain recombines TRBV7-2 with TRBJ2-7, with 8 bases lining up with TRBD1. Looked up from germline, CDR1 is SGHTA and CDR2 is FQGNSA. This CDR3 contains 14 residues. The trim removed 5 bases at V and 7 bases at J, leaving 10 bases unmatched. CDR3 amino acids: CASSERTGPGEQYF. The DNA of the CDR3 is TGTGCCAGCAGCGAAAGGACAGGGCCGGGGGAGCAGTACTTC.

The J gene is TRBJ1-4, the V gene TRBV18; D possibly corresponds to TRBD1 (6 bases). The CDR3 has 16 amino acids. The germline V gene has CDR1 KGHSH and CDR2 LQKENI. Trimming left V 1 base short and J 7 bases short, with 16 bases between. The CDR3 DNA sequence: TGTGCCAGCTCACCACGGTCAAGGGGGTTGGGTGAAAAACTGTTTTTT. Translating it yields CASSPRSRGLGEKLFF.

The chain links TRBV11-2 to TRBJ2-2, with D possibly TRBD2 on 5 matching bases. Germline V gene sequence: CDR1 SGHAT, CDR2 FQNNGV. Trimming took 3 bases from V and 5 from J, leaving 19 bases between them. The CDR3 sequence is 17 residues long. This CDR3 is CASSFEMSVGGTGELFF. The DNA for the CDR3 is TGTGCCAGCAGCTTTGAAATGTCGGTCGGAGGAACCGGGGAGCTGTTTTTT.

The V and J genes are TRBV6-5 and TRBJ1-5; TRBD1 is a possible D gene (6 bases). The CDR3 is 14 residues long. V was trimmed by 3 bases and J by 4 bases, leaving 10 bases between them. Per the germline V gene, CDR1 is MNHEY and CDR2 is SVGAGI. CDR3 bases: TGTGCCAGCAGTTATGGACAGTTTAATCAGCCCCAGCATTTT. It codes for CASSYGQFNQPQHF.

This chain uses TRBV28 with TRBJ2-7; 11 nucleotides agree with TRBD2. Trimming cost V 6 bases and J 2 bases; bases outside gene matches: 12. The CDR3 spans 17 residues. CDR1 MDHEN and CDR2 SYDVKM come from the germline V gene. CDR3 amino acids: CASRLAGAFDETYEQYF. In DNA form, the CDR3 reads TGTGCCAGCAGACTAGCGGGAGCCTTCGACGAGACCTACGAGCAGTACTTC.

V is TRBV4-1 and J is TRBJ1-4; maybe TRBD1 (5 bases). Germline V gene lookup returns CDR1 MGHRA and CDR2 YSYEKL. V shed 1 base and J shed 14 bases, with 32 bases lying between them. This CDR3 is 19 amino acids long. The CDR3 loop reads CASSQVLQYGLKASKGLFF. DNA for the CDR3: TGCGCCAGCAGCCAAGTCTTACAATACGGGTTAAAGGCATCGAAGGGGCTGTTTTTT.

The chain has TRBV5-6 and TRBJ1-1, with unresolved D. This CDR3 has 13 residues. Germline assignment: CDR1 SGHDT and CDR2 YYEEEE. Trimming stripped 2 bases from V and 5 bases from J, with 10 bases between. DNA of the CDR3: TGTGCCAGCAGCTTACGGGGAAAGACTGAAGCTTTCTTT. It is translated as CASSLRGKTEAFF.

The V gene is TRBV4-2, the J gene TRBJ1-2, with D possibly being TRBD1 (5 bases). Deletions cut 0 bases from V and 5 bases from J, with 16 bases between. CDR1 LGHNA and CDR2 YNFKEQ come from the germline V gene. CDR3 length equals 16 residues. CDR3 coding DNA: TGTGCCAGCAGCCAAGATATCCAGGGAGGTGTGTATGGCTACACCTTC. It encodes CASSQDIQGGVYGYTF.

This chain uses TRBV5-1 with TRBJ2-7; 10 bases are a match to TRBD2. In germline, CDR1 is SGHRS, CDR2 YFSETQ. This CDR3 comprises 16 residues. The junction had 8 bases not matched to a gene; V was cut back by 5 bases and J by 0 bases. CDR3 residues: CASSPSLAGASYEQYF. The CDR3 DNA reads TGCGCCAGCAGTCCTTCCCTAGCGGGAGCCTCCTACGAGCAGTACTTC.

This clone came up once. The chain joins TRBV25-1 to TRBJ2-7; TRBD1 aligns across 8 bases. J lost 6 bases, V lost 4 bases, and 14 bases had no gene match. The germline V gene has CDR1 MGHDK and CDR2 SYGVNS. The CDR3 has 16 amino acids. The CDR3: CASSGLTISGGSEQYF. DNA of the CDR3: TGTGCCAGCAGTGGCCTAACAATCTCAGGGGGCTCCGAGCAGTACTTC.

The J gene is TRBJ2-7, the V gene TRBV4-3; 9 nucleotides align to TRBD1. Germline CDR1 LGHNA, CDR2 YSLEER. J was trimmed by 2 bases and V by 1 base; bases with no gene match: 6. CDR3 length: 16 amino acids. In DNA form, the CDR3 reads TGCGCCAGCAGCCAAGTAACAGGGGGCTTTCCCTACGAGCAGTACTTC. Translating gives CASSQVTGGFPYEQYF.

The rearrangement links TRBV29-1 to TRBJ2-1; D possibly corresponds to TRBD2 (6 bases). V shed 8 bases and J shed 2 bases, with 13 bases lying between them. The CDR3 runs 13 residues. CDR1 is SQVTM and CDR2 is ANQGSEA in the germline V gene. CDR3 sequence (DNA): TGCAGCTCTCTAGCGTCCACCTACAATGAGCAGTTCTTC. Translating gives CSSLASTYNEQFF.

The chain combines TRBV19 with TRBJ1-5; D gene ambiguous. The CDR3 extends over 15 amino acids. CDR1 is LNHDA and CDR2 is SQIVND in the germline V gene (reference sequence). The germline V and J ends were trimmed by 4 bases and 4 bases, with 14 bases remaining between them. CDR3 in amino acids: CASSNGRGHNQPQHF. DNA for the CDR3: TGTGCCAGTAGTAACGGCCGAGGCCATAATCAGCCCCAGCATTTT. The variable domain in full, completed from reference TRBV19 and TRBJ1-5, reads DGGITQSPKYLFRKEGQNVTLSCEQNLNHDAMYWYRQDPGQGLRLIYYSQIVNDFQKGDIAEGYSVSREKKESFPLTVTSAQKNPTAFYLCASSNGRGHNQPQHFGDGTRLSIL.

This rearrangement joins TRBV2 to TRBJ2-6; 8 nucleotides line up with TRBD2. Germline V gene lookup returns CDR1 SNHLY and CDR2 FYNNEI. This CDR3 region has 18 residues. V was pared by 3 bases and J by 0 bases, with 7 bases of the junction left unmatched. Here the CDR3 DNA reads TGTGCCAGCAGTGAGCCGCGACTAGCGCTCTCTGGGGCCAACGTCCTGACTTTC. Amino acid sequence: CASSEPRLALSGANVLTF. Full variable domain (outside the CDR3, taken from reference TRBV2 and TRBJ2-6): EPEVTQTPSHQVTQMGQEVILRCVPISNHLYFYWYRQILGQKVEFLVSFYNNEISEKSEIFDDQFSVERPDGSNFTLKIRSTKLEDSAMYFCASSEPRLALSGANVLTFGAGSRLTVL.

This chain connects TRBV11-3 to TRBJ1-1; D unresolved. CDR1 and CDR2 from the germline V gene are SGHNT and YENEEA. The CDR3 runs 17 residues. Deletions cut 6 bases from V and 0 bases from J, with 20 bases between. The CDR3, as DNA: TGTGCCAGCAGTCGCACTCGTATGCACAGACTGAACACTGAAGCTTTCTTT. Protein sequence: CASSRTRMHRLNTEAFF.

The rearrangement links TRBV5-1 to TRBJ2-3; a possible D gene is TRBD2 (6 bases). The CDR3 length is 16 residues. The germline V gene has CDR1 SGHRS and CDR2 YFSETQ. Trimming shortened V by 3 bases and J by 1 base, and 15 bases separated the two germline ends. This CDR3 reads CASSWVGGAGTDTQYF. CDR3 bases: TGCGCCAGCAGCTGGGTGGGGGGAGCGGGCACAGATACGCAGTATTTT.

The genes are TRBV7-2 and TRBJ2-3; 14 positions agree with TRBD2. The V and J ends lost 1 base and 10 bases, in that order; junction bases with no gene match: 7. Germline V CDR1 and CDR2: SGHTA, FQGNSA. This CDR3 contains 16 residues. The CDR3 DNA reads as TGTGCCAGCAGCTTAGTCCCGACTAGCGGGGGGGAGTCGCAGTATTTT. Encoded protein: CASSLVPTSGGESQYF.

The J gene is TRBJ2-3, the V gene TRBV7-9, with a weak D call TRBD1 (7 bases). Germline V CDR1 and CDR2: SEHNR, FQNEAQ (reference sequence). Trimming pared 0 bases from V and 9 bases from J, leaving 22 bases between. This CDR3 comprises 17 residues. The CDR3 DNA sequence: TGTGCCAGCAGCTTAGCGGGTCCGGGACTGCAGGGGGGAACGCAGTATTTT. Amino acids: CASSLAGPGLQGGTQYF. Full variable domain (rest looked up from reference TRBV7-9 and TRBJ2-3): DTGVSQNPRHKITKRGQNVTFRCDPISEHNRLYWYRQTLGQGPEFLTYFQNEAQLEKSRLLSDRFSAERPKGSFSTLEIQRTEQGDSAMYLCASSLAGPGLQGGTQYFGPGTRLTVL.

The rearrangement links TRBV28 to TRBJ2-7; D is possibly TRBD2 (5 bases). Trimming removed 10 bases from V and 2 bases from J, with 15 bases in between. The CDR3 is 13 residues long. Germline V lookup: CDR1 MDHEN, CDR2 SYDVKM. CDR3: CANSRGITYEQYF. The CDR3 DNA follows: TGTGCCAACTCGCGAGGGATTACCTACGAGCAGTACTTC.

The J gene is TRBJ2-7, the V gene TRBV30; D is perhaps TRBD2 (6 bases). Germline V gene sequence: CDR1 GTSNPN, CDR2 SVGIG (reference sequence). This CDR3 region has 11 residues. The V end lost 8 bases, the J end lost 0 bases, and 8 bases lay between the germline ends. CDR3 DNA sequence: TGTGCCGGCGGGACCTCCTACGAGCAGTACTTC. It translates to CAGGTSYEQYF.

This sequence joins TRBV28 and TRBJ1-3; D may be TRBD1 (6 bases). The germline V and J ends were trimmed by 7 bases and 0 bases, with 13 bases remaining between them. CDR1 and CDR2 (germline): MDHEN, SYDVKM. The CDR3 consists of 15 residues. The CDR3: CASTQGPTSGNTIYF. As DNA, the CDR3 is TGTGCCAGCACTCAGGGGCCGACCTCTGGAAACACCATATATTTT.